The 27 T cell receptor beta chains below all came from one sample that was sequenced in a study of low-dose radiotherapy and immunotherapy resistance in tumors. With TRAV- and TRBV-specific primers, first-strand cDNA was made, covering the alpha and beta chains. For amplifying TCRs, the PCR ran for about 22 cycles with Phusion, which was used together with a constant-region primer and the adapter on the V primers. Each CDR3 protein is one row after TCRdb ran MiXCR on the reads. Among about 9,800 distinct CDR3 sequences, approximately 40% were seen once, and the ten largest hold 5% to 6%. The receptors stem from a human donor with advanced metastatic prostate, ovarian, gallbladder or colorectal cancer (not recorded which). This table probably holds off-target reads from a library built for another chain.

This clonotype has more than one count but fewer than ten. The CDR3 DNA reads TGCGCCAGCAGTCAACGCAATGAGCAGTTCTTC. This codes for CASSQRNEQFF. The chain couples TRBV23-1 to TRBJ2-1; D unresolved. TRBV23-1 is assigned to the ORF class and has an uncertain function. The CDR3 consists of 11 residues. Between the trimmed V and J ends, which lost 2 bases and 6 bases, there was a span of 2 bases.

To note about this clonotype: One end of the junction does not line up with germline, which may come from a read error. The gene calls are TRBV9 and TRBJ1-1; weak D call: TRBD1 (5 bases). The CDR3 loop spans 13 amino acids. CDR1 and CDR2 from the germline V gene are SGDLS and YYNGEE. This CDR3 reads CTSSARDGAEAFF. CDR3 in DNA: TGTACCAGCAGCGCCCGGGACGGAGCTGAAGCTTTCTTT.

The chain's CDR3 is CASSWTDSLYEQYF. The CDR3 coding sequence is TGCGCCAGCAGCTGGACGGACAGTCTCTACGAGCAGTACTTC. This chain links TRBV5-1 with TRBJ2-7, with D possibly being TRBD1 (6 bases). Germline V lookup: CDR1 SGHRS, CDR2 YFSETQ. V lost 3 bases and J lost 3, with 13 bases in between. The CDR3 spans 14 residues.

CDR3 amino acids: CASSQSPNNEQFF. CDR3 DNA: TGCGCCAGCAGCCAATCACCCAACAATGAGCAGTTCTTC. The chain combines TRBV5-1 with TRBJ2-1; D remains unclear. Germline assignment: CDR1 SGHRS and CDR2 YFSETQ. V lost 4 bases, J lost 5 bases, and 10 bases lay in between. The CDR3 extends over 13 amino acids.

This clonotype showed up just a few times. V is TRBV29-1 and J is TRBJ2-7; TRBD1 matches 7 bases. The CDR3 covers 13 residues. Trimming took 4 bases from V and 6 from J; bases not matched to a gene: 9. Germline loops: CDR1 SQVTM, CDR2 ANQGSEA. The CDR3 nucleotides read TGCAGCGTTGTCTTCTACAGGGGCAGCGAGCAGTACTTC. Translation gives CSVVFYRGSEQYF.

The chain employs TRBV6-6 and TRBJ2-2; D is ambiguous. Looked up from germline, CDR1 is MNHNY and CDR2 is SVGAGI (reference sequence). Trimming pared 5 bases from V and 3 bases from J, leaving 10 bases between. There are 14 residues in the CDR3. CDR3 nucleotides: TGTGCCAGCAGTGAAGGAACTGACACCGGGGAGCTGTTTTTT. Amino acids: CASSEGTDTGELFF.

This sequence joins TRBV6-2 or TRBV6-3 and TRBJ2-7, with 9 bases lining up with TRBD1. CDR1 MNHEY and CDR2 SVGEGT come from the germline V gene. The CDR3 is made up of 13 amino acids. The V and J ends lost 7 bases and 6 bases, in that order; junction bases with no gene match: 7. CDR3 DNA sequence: TGTGCCAGCACCCCGGGACAGGGCGGCGAGCAGTACTTC. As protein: CASTPGQGGEQYF.

Here the CDR3 reads CASSLAQAAAFF. The CDR3 DNA is TGTGCCAGCAGCTTAGCACAGGCGGCCGCTTTCTTT. The rearrangement uses TRBV11-2 and TRBJ1-1, with D possibly TRBD1 on 5 matching bases. V gave up 1 base and J gave up 11 bases, with 11 bases separating them. Germline-derived CDR1 and CDR2 are SGHAT and FQNNGV. This CDR3 is 12 amino acids long.

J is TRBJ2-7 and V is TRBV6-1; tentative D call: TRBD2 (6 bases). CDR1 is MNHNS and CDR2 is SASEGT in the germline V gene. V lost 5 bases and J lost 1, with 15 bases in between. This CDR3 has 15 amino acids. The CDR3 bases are TGTGCCAGCAGTACCCCTCTAGCGTCGTCCTACGAGCAGTACTTC. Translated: CASSTPLASSYEQYF.

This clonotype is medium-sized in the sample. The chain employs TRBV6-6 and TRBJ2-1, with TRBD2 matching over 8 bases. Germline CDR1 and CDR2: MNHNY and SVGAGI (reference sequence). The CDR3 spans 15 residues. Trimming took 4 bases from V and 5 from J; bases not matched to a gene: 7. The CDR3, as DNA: TGTGCCAGCAGTTCACACCGGGGGGGCAACAATGAGCAGTTCTTC. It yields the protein CASSSHRGGNNEQFF.

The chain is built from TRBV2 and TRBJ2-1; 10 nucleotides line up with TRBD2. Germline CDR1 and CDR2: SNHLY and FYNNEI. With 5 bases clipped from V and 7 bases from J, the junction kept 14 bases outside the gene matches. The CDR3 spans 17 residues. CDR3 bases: TGTGCCAGCAGTTGGGATAGCGGGGGGCCGGGCCAAAATGAGCAGTTCTTC. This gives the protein CASSWDSGGPGQNEQFF.

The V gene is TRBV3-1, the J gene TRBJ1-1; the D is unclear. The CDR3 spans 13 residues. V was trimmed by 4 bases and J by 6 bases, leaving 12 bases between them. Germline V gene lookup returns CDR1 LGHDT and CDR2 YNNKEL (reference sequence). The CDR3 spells CASSLTGAAEAFF. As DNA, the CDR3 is TGTGCCAGCAGCCTTACGGGCGCTGCTGAAGCTTTCTTT.

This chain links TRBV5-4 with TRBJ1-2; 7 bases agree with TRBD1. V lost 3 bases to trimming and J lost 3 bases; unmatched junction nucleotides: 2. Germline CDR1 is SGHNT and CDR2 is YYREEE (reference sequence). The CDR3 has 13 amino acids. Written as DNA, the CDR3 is TGTGCCAGCAGCTCCGGGACAGACTATGGCTACACCTTC. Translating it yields CASSSGTDYGYTF.

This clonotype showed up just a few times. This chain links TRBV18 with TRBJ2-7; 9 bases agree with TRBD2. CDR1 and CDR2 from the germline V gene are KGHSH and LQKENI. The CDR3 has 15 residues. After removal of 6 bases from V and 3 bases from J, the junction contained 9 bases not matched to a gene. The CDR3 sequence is CASSPGTSKLYEQYF. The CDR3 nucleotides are TGTGCCAGCTCGCCAGGGACTAGCAAACTCTACGAGCAGTACTTC.

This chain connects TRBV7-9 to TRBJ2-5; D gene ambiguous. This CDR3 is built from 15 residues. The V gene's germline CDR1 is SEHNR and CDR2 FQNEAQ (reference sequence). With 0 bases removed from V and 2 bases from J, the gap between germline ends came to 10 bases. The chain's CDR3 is CASSLAWAPQETQYF. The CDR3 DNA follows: TGTGCCAGCAGCTTAGCCTGGGCCCCGCAAGAGACCCAGTACTTC.

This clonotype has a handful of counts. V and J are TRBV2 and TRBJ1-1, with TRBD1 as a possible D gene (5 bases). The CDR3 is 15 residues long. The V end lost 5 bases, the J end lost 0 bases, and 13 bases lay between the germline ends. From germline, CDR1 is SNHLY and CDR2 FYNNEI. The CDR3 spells CASSWGPSVNTEAFF. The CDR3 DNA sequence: TGTGCCAGCAGTTGGGGACCTTCCGTGAACACTGAAGCTTTCTTT.

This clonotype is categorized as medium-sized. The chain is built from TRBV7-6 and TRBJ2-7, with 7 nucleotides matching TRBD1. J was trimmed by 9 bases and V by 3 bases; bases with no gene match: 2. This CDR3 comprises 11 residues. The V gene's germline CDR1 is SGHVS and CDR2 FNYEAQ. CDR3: CASSLDRRQYF. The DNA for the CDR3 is TGTGCCAGCAGCTTGGACAGGCGGCAGTACTTC.

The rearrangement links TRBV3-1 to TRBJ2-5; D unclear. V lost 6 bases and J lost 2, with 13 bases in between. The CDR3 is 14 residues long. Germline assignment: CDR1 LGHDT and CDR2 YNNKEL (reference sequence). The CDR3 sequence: CASRGGTLQETQYF. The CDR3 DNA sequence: TGTGCCAGCAGGGGTGGTACCTTACAAGAGACCCAGTACTTC.

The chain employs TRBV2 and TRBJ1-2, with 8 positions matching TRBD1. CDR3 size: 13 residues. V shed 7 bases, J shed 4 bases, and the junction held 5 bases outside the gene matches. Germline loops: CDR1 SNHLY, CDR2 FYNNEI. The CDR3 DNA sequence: TGTGCCAGCACCCCAGGACAGGGCTATGGCTACACCTTC. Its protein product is CASTPGQGYGYTF.

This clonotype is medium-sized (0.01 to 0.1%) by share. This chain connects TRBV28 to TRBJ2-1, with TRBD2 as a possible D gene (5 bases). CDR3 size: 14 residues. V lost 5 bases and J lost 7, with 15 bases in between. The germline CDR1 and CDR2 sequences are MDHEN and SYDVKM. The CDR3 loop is CASSTPRWENEQFF. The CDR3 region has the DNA TGTGCCAGCAGTACCCCAAGGTGGGAGAATGAGCAGTTCTTC.

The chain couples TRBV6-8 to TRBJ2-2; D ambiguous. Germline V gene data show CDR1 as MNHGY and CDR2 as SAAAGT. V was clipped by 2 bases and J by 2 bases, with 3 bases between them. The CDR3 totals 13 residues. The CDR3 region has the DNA TGTGCCAGCAGTTACAGCAACACCGGGGAGCTGTTTTTT. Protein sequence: CASSYSNTGELFF.

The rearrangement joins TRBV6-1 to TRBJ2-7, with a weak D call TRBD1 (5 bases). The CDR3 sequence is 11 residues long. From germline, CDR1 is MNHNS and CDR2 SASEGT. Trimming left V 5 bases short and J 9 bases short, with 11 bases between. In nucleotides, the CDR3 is TGTGCCAGCAGTTACTCCCAGGGGCAGTACTTC. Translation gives CASSYSQGQYF.

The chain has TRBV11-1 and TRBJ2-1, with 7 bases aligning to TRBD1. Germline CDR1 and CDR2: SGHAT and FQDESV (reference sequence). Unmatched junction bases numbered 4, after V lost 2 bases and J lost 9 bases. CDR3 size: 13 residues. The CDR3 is CASSLIRGLEQFF. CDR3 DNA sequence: TGTGCCAGCAGCTTAATAAGGGGGCTTGAGCAGTTCTTC.

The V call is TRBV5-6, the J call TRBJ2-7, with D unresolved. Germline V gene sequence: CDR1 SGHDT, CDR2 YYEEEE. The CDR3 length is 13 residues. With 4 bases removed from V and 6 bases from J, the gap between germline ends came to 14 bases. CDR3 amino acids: CASSPNVNSEQYF. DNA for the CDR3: TGTGCCAGCAGCCCGAACGTGAACAGCGAGCAGTACTTC.

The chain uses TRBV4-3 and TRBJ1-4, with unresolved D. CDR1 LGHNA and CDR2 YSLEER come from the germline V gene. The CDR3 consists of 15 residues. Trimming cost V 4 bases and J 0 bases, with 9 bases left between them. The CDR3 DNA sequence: TGCGCCAGCAGCCCAGAAGTCACAACTAATGAAAAACTGTTTTTT. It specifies CASSPEVTTNEKLFF.

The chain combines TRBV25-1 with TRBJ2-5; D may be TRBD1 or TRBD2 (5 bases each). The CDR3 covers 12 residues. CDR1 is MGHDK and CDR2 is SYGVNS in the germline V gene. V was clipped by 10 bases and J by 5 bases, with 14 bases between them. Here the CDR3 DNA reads TGTGCCACCGGTCGGGGCGGGGAGACCCAGTACTTC. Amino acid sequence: CATGRGGETQYF.

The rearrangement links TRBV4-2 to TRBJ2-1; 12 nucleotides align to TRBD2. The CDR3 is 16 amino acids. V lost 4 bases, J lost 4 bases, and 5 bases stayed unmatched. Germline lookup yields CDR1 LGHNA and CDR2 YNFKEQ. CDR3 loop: CASSRKLAGGYNEQFF. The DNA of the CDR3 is TGTGCCAGCAGCCGAAAACTAGCGGGGGGATACAATGAGCAGTTCTTC.